The T cell receptor beta chain under discussion was sequenced for a study of CD8 T cells in Susac syndrome. Sequencing of TCR beta covered CD8+ and CD4+ T cells obtained from blood. Negative isolation yielded the CD8+ and CD4+ T cells, while FACS enriched the TEMRA cells. Germline V CDR1 and CDR2: SGDLS, YYNGEE. There are 18 residues in the CDR3. V lost 4 bases, J lost 0 bases, and 22 bases lay in between. Random hexamers served to reverse transcribe about 0.5 to 1 ug RNA. MiXCR, run by TCRdb on the immunoSEQ multiplex PCR reads, gives a single entry per CDR3 protein. Among about 180,000 distinct CDR3 sequences, 90% to 95% were seen once, and the ten largest hold 0.15% to 0.2%.

Sequences were obtained from CD8+ T cells from PBMCs. V is TRBV9 and J is TRBJ1-2; D ambiguous. The clonotype was recovered from a human donor with multiple sclerosis. The CDR3 sequence is CASSPRSGHSEANYGYTF. CDR3 bases: TGTGCCAGCAGCCCGAGAAGCGGGCACTCTGAGGCTAACTATGGCTACACCTTC.